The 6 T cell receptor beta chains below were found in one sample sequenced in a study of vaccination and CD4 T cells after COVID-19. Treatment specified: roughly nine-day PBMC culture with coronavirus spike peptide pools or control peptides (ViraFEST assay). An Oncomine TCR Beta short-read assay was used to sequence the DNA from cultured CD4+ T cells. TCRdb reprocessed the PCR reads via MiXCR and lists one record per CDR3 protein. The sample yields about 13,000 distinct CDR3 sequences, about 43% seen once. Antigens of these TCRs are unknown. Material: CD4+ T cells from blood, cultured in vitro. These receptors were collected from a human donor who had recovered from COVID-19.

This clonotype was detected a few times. CDR3 bases: TGTGCCAGCAGTTTAGGCGGACAGCTCTACGAGCAGTACTTC. It codes for CASSLGGQLYEQYF. V gene TRBV27 combines with J gene TRBJ2-7, with D possibly TRBD1 on 6 matching bases. The CDR3 spans 14 residues. Germline CDR1 is MNHEY and CDR2 is SMNVEV (reference sequence). The V and J ends lost 2 bases and 3 bases respectively, with 11 bases between them.

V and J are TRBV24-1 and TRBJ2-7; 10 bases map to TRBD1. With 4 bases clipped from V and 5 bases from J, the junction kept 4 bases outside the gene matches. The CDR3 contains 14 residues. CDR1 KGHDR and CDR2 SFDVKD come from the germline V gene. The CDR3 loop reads CATSDMGTGDEQYF. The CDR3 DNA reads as TGTGCCACCAGTGACATGGGGACAGGGGACGAGCAGTACTTC.

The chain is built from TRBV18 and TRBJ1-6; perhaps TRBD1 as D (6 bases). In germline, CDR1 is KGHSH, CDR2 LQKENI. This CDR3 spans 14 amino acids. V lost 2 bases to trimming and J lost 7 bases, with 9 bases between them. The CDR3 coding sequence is TGTGCCAGCTCACCAGAGGGGGGGAATTCACCCCTCCACTTT. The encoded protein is CASSPEGGNSPLHF.

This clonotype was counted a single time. CDR3 sequence: CASSYGTSGTNTGELFF. The CDR3 nucleotides read TGTGCCAGCAGTTACGGGACTAGCGGGACTAACACCGGGGAGCTGTTTTTT. The chain uses TRBV6-5 and TRBJ2-2; TRBD2 matches at 13 bases. The CDR3 runs to 17 residues. Germline loops: CDR1 MNHEY, CDR2 SVGAGI. Trimming took 2 bases from V and 2 from J; bases not matched to a gene: 2.

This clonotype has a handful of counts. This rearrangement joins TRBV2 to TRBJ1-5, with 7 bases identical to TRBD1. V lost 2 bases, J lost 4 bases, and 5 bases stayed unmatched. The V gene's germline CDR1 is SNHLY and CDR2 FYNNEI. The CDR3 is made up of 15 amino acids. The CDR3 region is CASSENRGRNQPQHF. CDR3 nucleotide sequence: TGTGCCAGCAGTGAAAACAGGGGACGGAATCAGCCCCAGCATTTT.

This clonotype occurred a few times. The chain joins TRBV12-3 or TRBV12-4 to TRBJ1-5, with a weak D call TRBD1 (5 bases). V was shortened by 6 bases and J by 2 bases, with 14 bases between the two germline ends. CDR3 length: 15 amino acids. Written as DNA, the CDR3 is TGTGCCAGCAGCACCAGGGTGCGGGGCAATCAGCCCCAGCATTTT. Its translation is CASSTRVRGNQPQHF.